This T cell receptor beta chain was captured in a study of metastatic and nonmetastatic thyroid tumors. Overall study results and limits: TCR beta diversity was reportedly significantly higher in malignant thyroid tumors than benign nodules, in blood and tumor.

Treatment of any kind had been given to no patient before thyroid surgery. In the source study's methods: For papillary thyroid cancer, a distant-metastasis classifier was constructed from CDR3 differences observed across clinicopathological groups. TCRdb re-analyzed the PCR reads through MiXCR. These V and J calls are TCRdb output, not the study's own analysis. The sample records 15,000 or so clones, around a sixth being singletons. This clone was picked up many times. Its antigen is currently unknown. This CDR3 is 18 amino acids long. CDR1 DFQATT and CDR2 SNEGSKA come from the germline V gene (reference sequence). After removal of 5 bases from V and 3 bases from J, the junction contained 17 bases not matched to a gene.

The sequence was obtained from a female donor with papillary thyroid cancer or a benign thyroid nodule (not recorded which). Some clones in this sample may be carry-over from other donors' samples. Material for sequencing was blood. V usage is TRBV20-1 and J usage is TRBJ2-3, with TRBD1 identical over 10 bases. CDR3 sequence reads: CSADGRPATGGATDTQYF. The CDR3 DNA follows: TGCAGTGCTGACGGGCGGCCCGCGACAGGGGGCGCGACAGATACGCAGTATTTT.